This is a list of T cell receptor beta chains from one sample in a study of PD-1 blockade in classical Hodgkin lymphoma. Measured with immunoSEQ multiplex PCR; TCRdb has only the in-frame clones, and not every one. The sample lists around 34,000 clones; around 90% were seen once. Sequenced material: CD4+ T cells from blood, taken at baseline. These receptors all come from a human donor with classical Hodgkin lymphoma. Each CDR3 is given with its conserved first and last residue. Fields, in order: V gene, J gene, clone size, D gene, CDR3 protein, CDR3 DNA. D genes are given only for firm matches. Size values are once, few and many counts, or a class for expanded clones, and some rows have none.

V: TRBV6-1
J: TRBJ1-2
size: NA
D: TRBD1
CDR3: CASSAYRGSGYGYTF
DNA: TGTGCCAGCAGTGCCTACAGGGGGTCGGGCTATGGCTACACCTTC

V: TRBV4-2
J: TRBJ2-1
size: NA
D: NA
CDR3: CASSQGVGSLAGHYNEQFF
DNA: TGTGCCAGCAGCCAAGGAGTGGGGTCGTTGGCGGGGCACTACAATGAGCAGTTCTTC

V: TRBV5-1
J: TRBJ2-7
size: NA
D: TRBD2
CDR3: CASSWEGLAGVVDEQYF
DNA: TGCGCCAGCAGCTGGGAGGGACTAGCGGGAGTGGTTGACGAGCAGTACTTC

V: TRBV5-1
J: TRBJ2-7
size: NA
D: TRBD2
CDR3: CASSLEVREPPYEQYF
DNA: TGCGCCAGCAGCTTGGAGGTGCGGGAGCCGCCCTACGAGCAGTACTTC

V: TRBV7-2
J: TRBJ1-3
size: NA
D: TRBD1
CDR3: CASSQEAGTGRTIYF
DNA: TGTGCCAGCAGCCAAGAAGCCGGGACAGGCCGCACCATATATTTT

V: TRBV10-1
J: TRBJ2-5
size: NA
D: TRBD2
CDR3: CASSESSTSGTPGTQYF
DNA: TGCGCCAGCAGTGAGTCGTCTACTAGCGGGACCCCGGGGACCCAGTACTTC

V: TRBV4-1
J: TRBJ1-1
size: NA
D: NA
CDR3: CASSQDGGLGNTEAFF
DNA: TGCGCCAGCAGCCAAGACGGGGGGCTCGGGAACACTGAAGCTTTCTTT

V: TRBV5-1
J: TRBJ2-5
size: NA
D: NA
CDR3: CASSPAPRRRQETQYF
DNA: TGCGCCAGCAGCCCAGCCCCTAGGCGGAGACAAGAGACCCAGTACTTC

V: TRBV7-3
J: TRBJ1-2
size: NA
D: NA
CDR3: CASSPLAGPGNYGYTF
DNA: TGTGCCAGCAGCCCGCTGGCGGGGCCGGGGAACTATGGCTACACCTTC

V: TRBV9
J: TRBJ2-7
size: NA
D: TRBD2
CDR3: CASSVGRLALGLNEQYF
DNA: TGTGCCAGCAGCGTAGGGAGACTAGCATTGGGACTCAACGAGCAGTACTTC

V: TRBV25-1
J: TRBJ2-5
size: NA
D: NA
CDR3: CASSPQIGWTQYF
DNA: TGTGCCAGCAGCCCTCAGATCGGGTGGACCCAGTACTTC

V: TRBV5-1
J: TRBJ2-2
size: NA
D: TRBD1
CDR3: CASSSDRVTGELFF
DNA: TGCGCCAGCAGCTCCGACAGGGTCACCGGGGAGCTGTTTTTT

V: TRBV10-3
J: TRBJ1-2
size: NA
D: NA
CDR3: CAISESNGLDGYTF
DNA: TGTGCCATCAGTGAGTCGAACGGGCTTGACGGCTACACCTTC

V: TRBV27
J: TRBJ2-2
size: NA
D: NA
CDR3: CASSLQLLPGELFF
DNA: TGTGCCAGCAGCCTACAACTCTTACCCGGGGAGCTGTTTTTT

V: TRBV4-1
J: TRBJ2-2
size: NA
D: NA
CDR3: CASSQDVLPSPGELFF
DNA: TGCGCCAGCAGCCAAGATGTGTTGCCTAGCCCCGGGGAGCTGTTTTTT

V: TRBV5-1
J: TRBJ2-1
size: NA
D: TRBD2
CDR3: CASSTPGLAANEQFF
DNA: TGCGCCAGCAGCACACCGGGACTAGCCGCCAATGAGCAGTTCTTC

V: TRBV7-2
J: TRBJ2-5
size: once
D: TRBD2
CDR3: CASSRGLADKRTQYF
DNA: TGTGCCAGCAGCCGGGGACTAGCGGACAAGAGAACCCAGTACTTC

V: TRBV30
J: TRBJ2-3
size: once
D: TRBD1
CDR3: CAWSGTGGDTQYF
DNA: TGTGCCTGGAGTGGGACAGGGGGAGATACGCAGTATTTT

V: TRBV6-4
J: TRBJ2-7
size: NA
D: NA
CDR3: CASSVQVGYEQYF
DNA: TGTGCCAGCAGTGTTCAGGTCGGGTACGAGCAGTACTTC

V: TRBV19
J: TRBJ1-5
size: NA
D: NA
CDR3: CASSWGRGNQPQHF
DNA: TGTGCCAGTAGTTGGGGCAGAGGCAATCAGCCCCAGCATTTT

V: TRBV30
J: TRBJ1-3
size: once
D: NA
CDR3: CAWSPREGNTIYF
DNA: TGTGCCTGGAGTCCCAGGGAAGGAAACACCATATATTTT

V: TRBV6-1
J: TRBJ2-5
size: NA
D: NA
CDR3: CATNPRAQETQYF
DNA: TGTGCCACCAACCCGAGGGCCCAAGAGACCCAGTACTTC

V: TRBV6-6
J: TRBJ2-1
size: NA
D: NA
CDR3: CASSYQGSEQFF
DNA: TGTGCCAGCAGTTATCAGGGGTCTGAGCAGTTCTTC

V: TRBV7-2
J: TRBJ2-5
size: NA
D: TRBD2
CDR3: CASSSLGLAGFKETQYF
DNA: TGTGCCAGCAGCTCACTGGGACTAGCGGGATTCAAAGAGACCCAGTACTTC

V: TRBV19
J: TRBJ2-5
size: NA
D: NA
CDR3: CASSIGTEETQYF
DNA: TGTGCCAGTAGTATCGGGACCGAAGAGACCCAGTACTTC

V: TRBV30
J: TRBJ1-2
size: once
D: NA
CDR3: CAWSKGGTPVTPRGYTF
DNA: TGTGCCTGGAGTAAAGGGGGGACACCCGTTACCCCCCGGGGCTACACCTTC

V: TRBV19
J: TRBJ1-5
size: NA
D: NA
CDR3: CASSIFPTDSNQPQHF
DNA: TGTGCCAGTAGTATCTTCCCCACGGACAGCAATCAGCCCCAGCATTTT

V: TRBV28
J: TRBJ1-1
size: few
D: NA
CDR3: CATKRGTEAFF
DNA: TGTGCCACCAAAAGGGGCACTGAAGCTTTCTTT

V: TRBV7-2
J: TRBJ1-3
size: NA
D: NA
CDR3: CASSFGGAGNTIYF
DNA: TGTGCCAGCAGCTTCGGGGGAGCTGGAAACACCATATATTTT

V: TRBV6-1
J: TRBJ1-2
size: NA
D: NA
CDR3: CASSESRAHGYTF
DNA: TGTGCCAGCAGTGAATCCAGGGCCCATGGCTACACCTTC

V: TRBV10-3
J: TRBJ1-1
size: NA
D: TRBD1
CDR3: CAISDPQGVGTEAFF
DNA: TGTGCCATCAGTGACCCTCAGGGGGTCGGCACTGAAGCTTTCTTT

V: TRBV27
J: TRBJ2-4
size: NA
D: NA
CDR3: CASSTYGRAKNIQYF
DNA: TGTGCCAGCAGCACTTACGGGAGAGCCAAAAACATTCAGTACTTC

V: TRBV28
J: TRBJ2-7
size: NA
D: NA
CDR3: CASSLWGFGVVSSYEQYF
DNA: TGTGCCAGCAGTTTATGGGGGTTCGGGGTGGTTAGCTCCTACGAGCAGTACTTC

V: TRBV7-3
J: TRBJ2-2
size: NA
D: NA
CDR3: CASSPLRQTNTGELFF
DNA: TGTGCCAGCAGCCCATTAAGACAGACAAACACCGGGGAGCTGTTTTTT

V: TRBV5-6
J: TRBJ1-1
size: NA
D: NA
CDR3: CASRTVGRTTEAFF
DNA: TGTGCCAGCAGGACGGTGGGGCGGACGACTGAAGCTTTCTTT

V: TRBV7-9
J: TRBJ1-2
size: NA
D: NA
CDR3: CASSFGIGLDGYTF
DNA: TGTGCCAGCAGTTTCGGCATCGGTTTGGATGGCTACACCTTC

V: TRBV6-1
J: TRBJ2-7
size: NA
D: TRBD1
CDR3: CASGTGQGLEQYF
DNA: TGTGCCAGCGGAACGGGACAGGGTTTGGAGCAGTACTTC

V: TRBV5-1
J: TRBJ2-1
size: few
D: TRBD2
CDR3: CASSLDQELAGAEQFF
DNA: TGCGCCAGCAGCTTGGATCAAGAACTAGCGGGAGCAGAGCAGTTCTTC

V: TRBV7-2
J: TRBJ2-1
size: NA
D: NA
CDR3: CASSPSQVGYNEQFF
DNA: TGTGCCAGCAGCCCCTCCCAGGTAGGCTACAATGAGCAGTTCTTC

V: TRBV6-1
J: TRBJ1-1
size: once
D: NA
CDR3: CASSEYWGAGNTEAFF
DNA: TGTGCCAGCAGTGAATATTGGGGCGCGGGGAACACTGAAGCTTTCTTT

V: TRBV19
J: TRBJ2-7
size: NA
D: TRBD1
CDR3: CASSARRDRAYEQYF
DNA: TGTGCCAGTAGTGCTCGAAGAGACAGGGCCTACGAGCAGTACTTC

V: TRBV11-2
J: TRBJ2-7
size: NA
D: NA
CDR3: CASSLDTGVSSYEQYF
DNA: TGTGCCAGCAGCTTAGATACGGGGGTCTCTTCCTACGAGCAGTACTTC

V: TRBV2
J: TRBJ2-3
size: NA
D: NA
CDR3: CASMLTFWTVNTDTQYF
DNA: TGTGCCAGCATGCTAACCTTTTGGACAGTCAACACAGATACGCAGTATTTT

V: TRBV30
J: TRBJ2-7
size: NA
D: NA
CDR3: CAWRVQSKGEQYF
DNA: TGTGCCTGGAGAGTACAGAGCAAGGGGGAGCAGTACTTC

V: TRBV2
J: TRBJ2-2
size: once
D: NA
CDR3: CASSDRQKLTGELFF
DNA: TGTGCCAGCAGTGATAGGCAGAAACTCACCGGGGAGCTGTTTTTT

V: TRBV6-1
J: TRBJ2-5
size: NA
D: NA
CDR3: CASSEAGGPGVETQYF
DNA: TGTGCCAGCAGTGAAGCGGGCGGGCCAGGGGTTGAGACCCAGTACTTC

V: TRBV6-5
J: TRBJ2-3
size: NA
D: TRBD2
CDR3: CASSYGGSGSDTQYF
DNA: TGTGCCAGCAGCTACGGGGGGTCTGGATCAGATACGCAGTATTTT

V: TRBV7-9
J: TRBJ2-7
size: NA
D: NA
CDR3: CASSPPGNYEQYF
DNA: TGTGCCAGCAGCCCACCCGGGAACTACGAGCAGTACTTC

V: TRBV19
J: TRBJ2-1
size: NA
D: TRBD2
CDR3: CASNYLAGGSYEQFF
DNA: TGTGCCAGTAATTACCTAGCGGGAGGGTCGTATGAGCAGTTCTTC

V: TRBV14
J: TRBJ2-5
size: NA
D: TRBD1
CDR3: CASSKIGQGWETQYF
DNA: TGTGCCAGCAGCAAGATCGGACAGGGGTGGGAGACCCAGTACTTC

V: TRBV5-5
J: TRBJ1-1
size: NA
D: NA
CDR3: CASSLNRPFGAEAFF
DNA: TGTGCCAGCAGCTTGAATAGGCCGTTCGGCGCTGAAGCTTTCTTT

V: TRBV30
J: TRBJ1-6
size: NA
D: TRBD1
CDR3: CAWSDRGGWSPLHF
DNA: TGTGCCTGGAGCGACAGGGGTGGGTGGTCACCCCTCCACTTT

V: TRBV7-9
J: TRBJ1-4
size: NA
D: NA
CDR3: CASSPMTTNEKLFF
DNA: TGTGCCAGCAGCCCGATGACAACTAATGAAAAACTGTTTTTT

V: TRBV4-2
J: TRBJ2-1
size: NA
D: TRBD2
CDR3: CASSRGLAGLDEQFF
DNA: TGTGCCAGCAGCCGGGGACTAGCAGGTTTGGATGAGCAGTTCTTC